Listed here are 3 T cell receptor beta chains from one sample, sequenced in a study of cytomegalovirus exposure and HLA in healthy donors. Vbeta (60) and Jbeta (13) primers were used in the PCR. The assay was immunoSEQ multiplex PCR, and TCRdb's table has in-frame clones only and misses some. In the table there are approximately 190,000 clones, more than 75% of which are singletons. The sequenced material came from PBMCs. The receptors originated from a woman between 45 and 65 years old in good health and CMV-seropositive.

V gene TRBV5-1 combines with J gene TRBJ2-3; possible D gene TRBD2, 6 bases. V lost 4 bases and J 4 bases, leaving 19 bases between the germline ends. The CDR3 has 16 amino acids. Germline CDR1 SGHRS, CDR2 YFSETQ. The CDR3 protein is CASSPGSGGRADTQYF. CDR3 nucleotide sequence: TGCGCCAGCAGCCCCGGTTCCGGGGGAAGGGCAGATACGCAGTATTTT. The complete variable domain, with remaining parts taken from reference TRBV5-1 and TRBJ2-3, reads KAGVTQTPRYLIKTRGQQVTLSCSPISGHRSVSWYQQTPGQGLQFLFEYFSETQRNKGNFPGRFSGRQFSNSRSEMNVSTLELGDSALYLCASSPGSGGRADTQYFGPGTRLTVL.

The chain has TRBV4-1 and TRBJ1-1, with D unresolved. The CDR3 consists of 15 residues. CDR1 and CDR2 (germline): MGHRA, YSYEKL. The V end lost 0 bases, the J end lost 0 bases, and 8 bases lay between the germline ends. As DNA, the CDR3 is TGCGCCAGCAGCCAAGATCAGTTTATGAACACTGAAGCTTTCTTT. As protein: CASSQDQFMNTEAFF.

This chain links TRBV11-2 with TRBJ2-1; TRBD2 matches at 9 bases. Germline V CDR1 and CDR2: SGHAT, FQNNGV. CDR3 size: 14 residues. V lost 5 bases and J lost 5; bases outside the gene matches: 4. Here the CDR3 reads CASSPPSGDNEQFF. CDR3 coding DNA: TGTGCCAGCAGCCCCCCTAGCGGGGACAATGAGCAGTTCTTC.